This entry lists 15 T cell receptor beta chains sequenced from one sample in a study of blood T cell repertoires in COVID-19. Repertoires were generated with immunoSEQ multiplex PCR, while TCRdb's copy carries only in-frame clones and drops some. The data hold 250,000 or so clones, with 80% to 90% observed a single time. The sequenced sample was peripheral blood. These TCRs come from a woman aged 25 to 45 with active or convalescent COVID-19.

This clone came up a few times. The chain joins TRBV21-1 to TRBJ1-1; the D segment call TRBD1 is taken from the table without a DNA check. TRBV21-1 is designated a pseudogene. The CDR3 spans 17 residues. The CDR3 loop is CASSPEGPTGVNTEAFF. In DNA, the CDR3 is TGTGCCAGCAGCCCGGAAGGCCCTACAGGGGTGAACACTGAAGCTTTCTTT.

The genes are TRBV9 and TRBJ1-3; D gene uncertain. The germline V gene has CDR1 SGDLS and CDR2 YYNGEE. Deletions cut 0 bases from V and 11 bases from J, with 6 bases between. This CDR3 contains 11 residues. The CDR3 bases are TGTGCCAGCAGCGTAGGGAGTCCCATATATTTT. It translates to CASSVGSPIYF.

The chain links TRBV7-9 to TRBJ1-5, with D tentatively TRBD1 (5 bases). In germline, CDR1 is SEHNR, CDR2 FQNEAQ (reference sequence). Trimming stripped 1 base from V and 4 bases from J, with 11 bases between. This CDR3 comprises 15 residues. The CDR3 region is CASSLDGGVNQPQHF. CDR3 DNA: TGTGCCAGCAGCTTAGACGGGGGGGTGAATCAGCCCCAGCATTTT.

The V call is TRBV6-5, the J call TRBJ2-6, with D unclear. The germline V gene has CDR1 MNHEY and CDR2 SVGAGI. The CDR3 contains 13 residues. V lost 6 bases and J lost 4, with 7 bases in between. CDR3 loop: CASRESGANVLTF. CDR3 DNA: TGTGCCAGCAGAGAGAGCGGGGCCAACGTCCTGACTTTC.

In DNA, the CDR3 is TGTGCGGCGGGGAGCGGGGGGCGGGGGAACACCGGGGAGCTGTTTTTT. It specifies CAAGSGGRGNTGELFF. The rearrangement uses TRBV30 and TRBJ2-2, with 9 bases fitting TRBD2. Germline assignment: CDR1 GTSNPN and CDR2 SVGIG (reference sequence). CDR3 length equals 16 residues.

Of note for this clone: The sample has other DNA sequences that encode this CDR3 too. The rearrangement uses TRBV9 and TRBJ2-7, with a tentative D call TRBD1 (6 bases). Germline CDR1 is SGDLS and CDR2 is YYNGEE. The CDR3 covers 13 residues. V dropped 2 bases and J dropped 5 bases, with 11 bases sitting between them. CDR3 in DNA: TGTGCCAGCAGCGTCAGGGGTTCCGACGAGCAGTACTTC. Encoded protein: CASSVRGSDEQYF.

V is TRBV10-1 and J is TRBJ1-5; the D gene is possibly TRBD1 (5 bases). V lost 7 bases to trimming and J lost 5 bases, with 15 bases between them. The length of the CDR3 is 14 residues. CDR1 and CDR2 from the germline V gene are WNHNN and SYGVQD (reference sequence). In DNA form, the CDR3 reads TGCGCCAGCACATGGGGGGAGGGGTATCAGCCCCAGCATTTT. Residues: CASTWGEGYQPQHF.

The chain has TRBV3-1 (or the pseudogene TRBV3-2) and TRBJ1-2, with a tentative D call TRBD1 (6 bases). Germline V CDR1 and CDR2: LGHDT, YNNKEL (reference sequence). The CDR3 sequence is 15 residues long. V was pared by 4 bases and J by 7 bases, with 19 bases between. The CDR3 coding sequence is TGTGCCAGCAGCCCTATTGGACAGTATTCTAGTGGCTACACCTTC. Protein sequence: CASSPIGQYSSGYTF.

A few counts support this clone. The gene calls are TRBV7-2 and TRBJ1-2; D is ambiguous. The ends were cut back, 6 bases at V and 4 bases at J, with 15 bases in the middle. Germline loops: CDR1 SGHTA, CDR2 FQGNSA. The CDR3 totals 14 residues. The CDR3 nucleotides are TGTGCCAGCAGAACCTCGGGAGAAAGCTATGGCTACACCTTC. Translating it yields CASRTSGESYGYTF.

This sequence joins TRBV21-1 and TRBJ2-3; TRBD2 is the table's D call and was not checked against the DNA. TRBV21-1 constitutes a pseudogene. This CDR3 region has 18 residues. For the CDR3, the DNA is TGTGCCAGCAGCGCCCGGGTAGAGCCTAGAGCTAGCACAGATACGCAGTATTTT. It yields the protein CASSARVEPRASTDTQYF.

V gene TRBV19 combines with J gene TRBJ1-1; D may be TRBD1 (6 bases). Germline V gene lookup returns CDR1 LNHDA and CDR2 SQIVND (reference sequence). Trimming removed 5 bases at V and 0 bases at J, with 16 bases between. CDR3 length: 16 residues. The CDR3 region is CASSLNGQNMNTEAFF. CDR3 bases: TGTGCCAGTAGTCTGAACGGACAGAATATGAACACTGAAGCTTTCTTT.

The chain employs TRBV19 and TRBJ1-4, with TRBD1 matching over 10 bases. Germline CDR1 is LNHDA and CDR2 is SQIVND (reference sequence). The CDR3 runs 17 residues. V was pared by 4 bases and J by 4 bases, with 9 bases of the junction left unmatched. The CDR3 here is CASSRGWTGGLNEKLFF. The CDR3 DNA sequence: TGTGCCAGTAGTAGGGGATGGACAGGGGGACTTAATGAAAAACTGTTTTTT.

The gene calls are TRBV2 and TRBJ1-2, with D possibly matching TRBD1 (5 bases). Between the trimmed V and J ends, which lost 7 bases and 0 bases, there was a span of 9 bases. The CDR3 is 13 residues long. Germline V gives CDR1 SNHLY, CDR2 FYNNEI. The CDR3 region is CASKQTANYGYTF. CDR3 coding DNA: TGTGCCAGCAAGCAGACAGCTAACTATGGCTACACCTTC.

This clone was counted once. This sequence joins TRBV7-3 and TRBJ2-1; no reliable D call. The CDR3 totals 13 residues. The germline CDR1 and CDR2 sequences are SGHTA and FQGTGA. V gave up 2 bases and J gave up 3 bases, with 5 bases separating them. CDR3 residues: CASSLGDYNEQFF. CDR3 in DNA: TGTGCCAGCAGCTTAGGAGACTACAATGAGCAGTTCTTC.

This chain links TRBV29-1 with TRBJ1-1; tentative D call: TRBD1 (5 bases). Trimming took 4 bases from V and 0 from J, leaving 18 bases between them. The CDR3 is made up of 16 amino acids. The germline CDR1 and CDR2 sequences are SQVTM and ANQGSEA. The CDR3 loop reads CSVVPGRRTMNTEAFF. In nucleotides, the CDR3 is TGCAGCGTTGTCCCGGGCCGTAGGACAATGAACACTGAAGCTTTCTTT. The whole variable domain, filled in from reference TRBV29-1 and TRBJ1-1, reads SAVISQKPSRDICQRGTSLTIQCQVDSQVTMMFWYRQQPGQSLTLIATANQGSEATYESGFVIDKFPISRPNLTFSTLTVSNMSPEDSSIYLCSVVPGRRTMNTEAFFGQGTRLTVV.